A selection of T cell receptor beta chains follows, all from one sample in a study of shared clonotypes between healthy human individuals. The protocol was immunoSEQ multiplex PCR, while the TCRdb copy is restricted to in-frame clones and leaves out a portion. The sample contains under 1 million clones, almost 95% of which appear only once. Material for sequencing was naive CD8+ T cells sorted from blood. These receptors came from a man aged 25-40 years in good health. Both conserved end residues are part of each CDR3. Fields, in order: clone size, J gene, V gene, D gene, CDR3 protein, CDR3 DNA. The D gene is left open where the match is weak. Only part of the rows carry a size: once, few, many, or a class if the clone is expanded.

clone_size: once
j_call: TRBJ2-7
v_call: TRBV4-1
d_call: TRBD1
cdr3_aa: CASSQVHGQEVSYEQYF
cdr3_nt: TGCGCCAGCAGCCAAGTACATGGACAGGAGGTCTCCTACGAGCAGTACTTC

clone_size: NA
j_call: TRBJ1-2
v_call: TRBV6-5
d_call: NA
cdr3_aa: CASSSPSTGPDGYTF
cdr3_nt: TGTGCCAGCAGTTCACCCTCCACAGGGCCCGATGGCTACACCTTC

clone_size: NA
j_call: TRBJ2-7
v_call: TRBV7-9
d_call: TRBD1
cdr3_aa: CASSPRTGDEQYF
cdr3_nt: TGTGCCAGCAGCCCGAGGACAGGGGACGAGCAGTACTTC

clone_size: NA
j_call: TRBJ2-5
v_call: TRBV1
d_call: NA
cdr3_aa: CTSSQVILAGLGETQYF
cdr3_nt: TGCACCAGCAGCCAAGTCATACTAGCGGGTTTAGGGGAGACCCAGTACTTC

clone_size: NA
j_call: TRBJ2-7
v_call: TRBV7-9
d_call: NA
cdr3_aa: CASSGDSNYEQYF
cdr3_nt: TGTGCCAGCAGCGGGGATTCCAACTACGAGCAGTACTTC

clone_size: NA
j_call: TRBJ2-2
v_call: TRBV18
d_call: TRBD1
cdr3_aa: CASSPPDRPNTGELFF
cdr3_nt: TGTGCCAGCTCACCACCGGACAGGCCGAACACCGGGGAGCTGTTTTTT

clone_size: NA
j_call: TRBJ2-3
v_call: TRBV15
d_call: TRBD2
cdr3_aa: CATSRGGRLAGAADTQYF
cdr3_nt: TGTGCCACCAGCAGGGGCGGGAGACTAGCGGGAGCGGCAGATACGCAGTATTTT

clone_size: NA
j_call: TRBJ2-2
v_call: TRBV28
d_call: NA
cdr3_aa: CASSSPRRRGTNTGELFF
cdr3_nt: TGTGCCAGCAGTTCCCCCCGACGGCGCGGAACGAACACCGGGGAGCTGTTTTTT

clone_size: NA
j_call: TRBJ2-1
v_call: TRBV6-1
d_call: NA
cdr3_aa: CASSEGISGRTYNEQFF
cdr3_nt: TGTGCCAGCAGTGAAGGGATTAGCGGACGAACCTACAATGAGCAGTTCTTC

clone_size: NA
j_call: TRBJ2-3
v_call: TRBV6-5
d_call: NA
cdr3_aa: CASTLGGGRTDTQYF
cdr3_nt: TGTGCCAGCACCCTGGGGGGAGGCCGCACAGATACGCAGTATTTT

clone_size: NA
j_call: TRBJ2-1
v_call: TRBV7-9
d_call: NA
cdr3_aa: CASQDSNRDNEQFF
cdr3_nt: TGTGCCAGCCAAGATTCGAATAGGGACAATGAGCAGTTCTTC

clone_size: NA
j_call: TRBJ1-2
v_call: TRBV28
d_call: NA
cdr3_aa: CASSKRAGYGYTF
cdr3_nt: TGTGCCAGCAGTAAGAGGGCTGGGTATGGCTACACCTTC

clone_size: NA
j_call: TRBJ1-5
v_call: TRBV27
d_call: NA
cdr3_aa: CASSLLRGDGNQPQHF
cdr3_nt: TGTGCCAGCAGTCTACTGAGGGGCGATGGCAATCAGCCCCAGCATTTT

clone_size: NA
j_call: TRBJ2-2
v_call: TRBV28
d_call: NA
cdr3_aa: CASTTENTGELFF
cdr3_nt: TGTGCCAGCACGACAGAGAACACCGGGGAGCTGTTTTTT

clone_size: NA
j_call: TRBJ1-2
v_call: TRBV9
d_call: NA
cdr3_aa: CASSVAPGRLSENYGYTF
cdr3_nt: TGTGCCAGCAGCGTAGCCCCCGGGCGTTTGTCGGAGAACTATGGCTACACCTTC